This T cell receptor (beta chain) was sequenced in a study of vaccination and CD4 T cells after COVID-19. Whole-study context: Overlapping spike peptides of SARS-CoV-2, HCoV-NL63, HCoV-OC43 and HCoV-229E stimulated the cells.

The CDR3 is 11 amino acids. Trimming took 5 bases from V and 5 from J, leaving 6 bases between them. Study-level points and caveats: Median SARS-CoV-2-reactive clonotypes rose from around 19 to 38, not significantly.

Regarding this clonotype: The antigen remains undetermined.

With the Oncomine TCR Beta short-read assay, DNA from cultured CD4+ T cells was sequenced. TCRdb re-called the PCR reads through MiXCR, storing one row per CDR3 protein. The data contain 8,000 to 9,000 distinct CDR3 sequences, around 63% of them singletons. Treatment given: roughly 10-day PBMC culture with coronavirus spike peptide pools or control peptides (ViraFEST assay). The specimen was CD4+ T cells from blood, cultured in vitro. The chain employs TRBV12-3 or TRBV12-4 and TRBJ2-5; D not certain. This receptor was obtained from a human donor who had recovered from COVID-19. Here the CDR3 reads CASSAVETQYF. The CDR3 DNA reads TGTGCCAGCAGTGCCGTGGAGACCCAGTACTTC.